Following are 8 T cell receptor beta chains from one sample sequenced in a study of blood T cell repertoires in COVID-19. The data were produced by immunoSEQ multiplex PCR, yet TCRdb's version contains in-frame clones alone and is incomplete. This table holds 300,000 to 400,000 clones, 88% found once. The specimen sequenced was peripheral blood. All receptors derive from a woman aged 70-85 years with COVID-19, enrolled during active disease.

This chain uses TRBV27 with TRBJ2-7, with 8 bases identical to TRBD2. Germline CDR1 and CDR2: MNHEY and SMNVEV (reference sequence). This CDR3 has 14 residues. V lost 2 bases to trimming and J lost 4 bases; unmatched junction nucleotides: 4. The CDR3 DNA reads TGTGCCAGCAGTTTAAGCGGGGGAGTGTACGAGCAGTACTTC. It is translated as CASSLSGGVYEQYF.

CDR3 loop: CASSRGRERVEAFF. CDR3 coding DNA: TGCGCCAGCAGCCGAGGGAGGGAGCGGGTTGAAGCTTTCTTT. This rearrangement joins TRBV4-1 to TRBJ1-1; the D is unclear. Germline loops: CDR1 MGHRA, CDR2 YSYEKL. Trimming left V 4 bases short and J 7 bases short, with 16 bases between. The CDR3 is 14 residues long.

The CDR3, as DNA: TGCGCCAGCAGCCAAGATGAGTGGGGGGAAGGTGAAAAACTGTTTTTT. Protein: CASSQDEWGEGEKLFF. The V call is TRBV4-3, the J call TRBJ1-4; tentatively, D is TRBD1 (5 bases). The CDR3 runs 16 residues. Germline assignment: CDR1 LGHNA and CDR2 YSLEER. V was cut by 0 bases and J by 7 bases, with 15 bases left in between.

The CDR3 DNA sequence: TGTGCCAGCAGCTTAGGGGGAGACACCTATAATTCACCCCTCCACTTT. This translates into CASSLGGDTYNSPLHF. The gene calls are TRBV5-4 and TRBJ1-6, with D possibly TRBD1 on 6 matching bases. CDR1 and CDR2 (germline): SGHNT, YYREEE (reference sequence). V was shortened by 2 bases and J by 2 bases, with 11 bases between the two germline ends. The CDR3 is 16 residues long.

Only a few counts were recorded for this clone. V gene TRBV21-1 combines with J gene TRBJ1-5. TRBV21-1 is termed a pseudogene. This CDR3 is built from 15 residues. The CDR3 DNA reads TGTGCCAGCAGCACACGCCACGGGGTAAAGCAGCCCCAGCATTTT. It specifies CASSTRHGVKQPQHF.

The V and J genes are TRBV5-6 and TRBJ1-4; D not resolved. Trimming shortened V by 1 base and J by 7 bases, and 5 bases separated the two germline ends. The CDR3 sequence is 12 residues long. The V gene's germline CDR1 is SGHDT and CDR2 YYEEEE. As DNA, the CDR3 is TGTGCCAGCAGCTTGAACGGTGAAAAACTGTTTTTT. Amino acid sequence: CASSLNGEKLFF.

The rearrangement uses TRBV9 and TRBJ1-1, with 7 nucleotides matching TRBD1. With 0 bases clipped from V and 4 bases from J, the junction kept 9 bases outside the gene matches. This CDR3 contains 16 residues. The germline V gene has CDR1 SGDLS and CDR2 YYNGEE. CDR3 loop: CASSVGSPDRATEAFF. The CDR3 DNA follows: TGTGCCAGCAGCGTAGGATCCCCCGACAGGGCCACTGAAGCTTTCTTT.

Turning to this clone: Within the sample, other DNA sequences also encode this same CDR3. The chain couples TRBV19 to TRBJ2-1; TRBD2 is a possible D gene (5 bases). There are 15 residues in the CDR3. The germline gives CDR1 LNHDA, CDR2 SQIVND (reference sequence). Trimming removed 2 bases from V and 0 bases from J, with 8 bases in between. The CDR3 spells CASSISGSSYNEQFF. In DNA form, the CDR3 reads TGTGCCAGTAGTATATCGGGGAGCTCCTACAATGAGCAGTTCTTC.